The next 2 T cell receptor beta chains were all read from a single sample in a study of T cell responses to AZD1222 COVID-19 vaccine. The repertoire was sequenced with immunoSEQ multiplex PCR; TCRdb's copy has only in-frame clones and lacks some. In the table there are 55,000 to 65,000 clones, about 80% of which are singletons. Sample: peripheral blood, taken 28 days after the second AZD1222 dose. These receptors were obtained from an adult who received the AZD1222 COVID-19 vaccine.

The sample holds a few counts of this clone. V is TRBV19 and J is TRBJ2-3, with TRBD1 matching 8 bases. CDR1 is LNHDA, CDR2 SQIVND, per germline (reference sequence). The junction had 5 bases not matched to a gene; V was cut back by 9 bases and J by 0 bases. The CDR3 is made up of 14 amino acids. This CDR3 reads CASRTGMSTDTQYF. CDR3 sequence (DNA): TGTGCCAGCAGGACAGGGATGAGCACAGATACGCAGTATTTT.

The rearrangement links TRBV9 to TRBJ1-1; weak D call: TRBD1 (5 bases). Per the germline V gene, CDR1 is SGDLS and CDR2 is YYNGEE. The CDR3 is 18 residues long. Deletions cut 0 bases from V and 0 bases from J, with 18 bases between. CDR3 in amino acids: CASSVGEGRAGMNTEAFF. The CDR3 DNA sequence: TGTGCCAGCAGCGTAGGAGAGGGGAGGGCTGGAATGAACACTGAAGCTTTCTTT.